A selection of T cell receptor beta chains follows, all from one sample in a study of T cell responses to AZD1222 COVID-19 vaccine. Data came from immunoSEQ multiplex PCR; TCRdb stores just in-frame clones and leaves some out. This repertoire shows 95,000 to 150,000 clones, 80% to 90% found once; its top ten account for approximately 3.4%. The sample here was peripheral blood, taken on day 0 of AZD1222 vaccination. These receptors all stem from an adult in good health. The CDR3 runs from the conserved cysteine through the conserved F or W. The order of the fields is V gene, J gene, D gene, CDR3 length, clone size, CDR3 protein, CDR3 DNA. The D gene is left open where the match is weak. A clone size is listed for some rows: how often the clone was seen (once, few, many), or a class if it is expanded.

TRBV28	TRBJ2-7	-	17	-	CASSFSVVGESSYEQYF	TGTGCCAGCAGTTTTAGTGTCGTAGGCGAGAGCTCCTACGAGCAGTACTTC
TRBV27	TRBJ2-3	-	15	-	CASSLTPRITDTQYF	TGTGCCAGCAGTTTAACTCCCCGTATTACAGATACGCAGTATTTT
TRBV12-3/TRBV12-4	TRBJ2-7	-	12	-	CASRGKGVEQYF	TGTGCCAGCCGGGGCAAGGGTGTCGAGCAGTACTTC
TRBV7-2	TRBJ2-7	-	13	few	CASSPGLHYEQYF	TGTGCCAGCAGTCCCGGACTACACTACGAGCAGTACTTC
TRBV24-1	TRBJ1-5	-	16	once	CATSDWEWKGNQPQHF	TGTGCCACCAGTGATTGGGAGTGGAAGGGCAATCAGCCCCAGCATTTT
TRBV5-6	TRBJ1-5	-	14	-	CASSQGPGIQPQHF	TGTGCCAGCAGCCAGGGACCGGGGATCCAGCCCCAGCATTTT
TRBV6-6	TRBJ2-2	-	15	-	CASGSGPMNTGELFF	TGTGCCAGCGGCTCGGGGCCGATGAACACCGGGGAGCTGTTTTTT
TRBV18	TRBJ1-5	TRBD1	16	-	CASSPPGQGARMPQHF	TGTGCCAGCTCACCCCCGGGACAGGGGGCCAGGATGCCCCAGCATTTT
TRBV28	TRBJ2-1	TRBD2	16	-	CASSPLATTVGNEQFF	TGTGCCAGCAGTCCACTAGCGACTACCGTCGGCAATGAGCAGTTCTTC
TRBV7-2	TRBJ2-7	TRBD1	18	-	CASSLTATGGSYSYEQYF	TGTGCCAGCAGCTTAACGGCGACAGGGGGCTCCTACTCCTACGAGCAGTACTTC
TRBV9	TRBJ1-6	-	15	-	CASSVEATYNSPLHF	TGTGCCAGCAGCGTAGAGGCGACCTATAATTCACCCCTCCACTTT
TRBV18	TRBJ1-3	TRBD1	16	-	CASSPREGGDGNTIYF	TGTGCCAGCTCACCACGGGAAGGGGGCGACGGAAACACCATATATTTT
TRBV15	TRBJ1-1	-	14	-	CATSALNSGAGAFF	TGTGCCACCAGCGCCCTAAATTCAGGGGCGGGCGCTTTCTTT
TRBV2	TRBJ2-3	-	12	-	CASTEWPDTQYF	TGTGCCAGCACCGAGTGGCCAGATACGCAGTATTTT
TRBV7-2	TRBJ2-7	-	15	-	CASSLSIRFSYEQYF	TGTGCCAGCAGCTTAAGCATACGGTTCTCCTACGAGCAGTACTTC
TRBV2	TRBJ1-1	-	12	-	CASMGQNTEAFF	TGTGCCAGCATGGGACAGAACACTGAAGCTTTCTTT
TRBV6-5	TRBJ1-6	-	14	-	CASSYASRNSPLHF	TGTGCCAGCAGTTACGCCTCCAGGAATTCACCCCTCCACTTT
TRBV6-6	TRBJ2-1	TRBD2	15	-	CASRKGLAAYNEQFF	TGTGCCAGCAGAAAAGGACTAGCGGCTTACAATGAGCAGTTCTTC
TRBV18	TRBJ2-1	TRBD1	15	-	CASSSGTGGRNEQFF	TGTGCCAGCTCATCGGGGACAGGGGGCCGGAATGAGCAGTTCTTC
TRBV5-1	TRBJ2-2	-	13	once	CASSLGTAGELFF	TGCGCCAGCAGCTTGGGGACAGCCGGGGAGCTGTTTTTT
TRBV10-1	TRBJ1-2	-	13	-	CASPSRGNYGYTF	TGCGCCAGTCCCTCGAGGGGTAACTATGGCTACACCTTC
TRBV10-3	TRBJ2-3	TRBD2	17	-	CAIRGLAGTPSTDTQYF	TGTGCCATCAGGGGACTAGCGGGAACGCCTAGCACAGATACGCAGTATTTT
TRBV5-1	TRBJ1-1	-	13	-	CASSSTVNTEAFF	TGCGCCAGCAGCTCGACGGTGAACACTGAAGCTTTCTTT
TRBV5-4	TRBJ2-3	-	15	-	CASSLATRQKDTQYF	TGTGCCAGCAGCTTGGCTACAAGGCAGAAAGATACGCAGTATTTT
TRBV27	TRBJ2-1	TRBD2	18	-	CASSLTPSGPSSYNEQFF	TGTGCCAGCAGTTTGACGCCTAGCGGGCCTAGCTCCTACAATGAGCAGTTCTTC
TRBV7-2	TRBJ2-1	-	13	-	CASRPDSLNEQFF	TGTGCCAGCAGACCGGACAGTTTAAATGAGCAGTTCTTC
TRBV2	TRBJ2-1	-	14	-	CASSEDGLYNEQFF	TGTGCCAGCAGTGAAGATGGACTTTACAATGAGCAGTTCTTC
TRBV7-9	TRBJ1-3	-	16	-	CASSLRGLSSGNTIYF	TGTGCCAGCAGCTTACGGGGTCTAAGCTCTGGAAACACCATATATTTT
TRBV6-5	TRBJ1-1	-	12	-	CATQGQNTEAFF	TGTGCCACACAGGGACAGAACACTGAAGCTTTCTTT
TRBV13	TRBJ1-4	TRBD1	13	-	CASSSRGHEKLFF	TGTGCCAGCAGTAGCAGGGGGCATGAAAAACTGTTTTTT
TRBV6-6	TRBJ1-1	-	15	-	CASSYSAPLGTEAFF	TGTGCCAGCAGTTACTCTGCACCCCTAGGGACTGAAGCTTTCTTT
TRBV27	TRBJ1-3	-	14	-	CASRAGISGNTIYF	TGTGCCAGCAGGGCAGGGATCTCTGGAAACACCATATATTTT
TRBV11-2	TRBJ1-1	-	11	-	CASSVGVEAFF	TGTGCCAGCAGCGTAGGGGTTGAAGCTTTCTTT
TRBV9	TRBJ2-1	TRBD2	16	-	CASSVRFGGVYNEQFF	TGTGCCAGCAGCGTTCGCTTTGGGGGGGTATACAATGAGCAGTTCTTC
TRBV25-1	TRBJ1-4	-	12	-	CASSSRLEKLFF	TGTGCCAGCAGCTCTCGGTTAGAAAAACTGTTTTTT
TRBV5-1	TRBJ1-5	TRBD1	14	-	CASSFQGGEQPQHF	TGCGCCAGCAGCTTCCAGGGGGGAGAACAGCCCCAGCATTTT
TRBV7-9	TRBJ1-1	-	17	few	CASSLRVQFSVNTEAFF	TGTGCCAGCAGTCTTAGGGTACAGTTCTCGGTGAACACTGAAGCTTTCTTT
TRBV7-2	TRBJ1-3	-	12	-	CASSITGNTIYF	TGTGCCAGCAGCATTACTGGAAACACCATATATTTT
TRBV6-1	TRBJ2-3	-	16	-	CASSASGAISTDTQYF	TGTGCCAGCAGTGCGTCCGGGGCAATTAGCACAGATACGCAGTATTTT
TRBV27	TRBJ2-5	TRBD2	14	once	CASSLRLAGETQYF	TGTGCCAGCAGTTTAAGACTAGCGGGGGAGACCCAGTACTTC
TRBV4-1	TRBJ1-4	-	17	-	CASSQVGAGTTNEKLFF	TGCGCCAGCAGCCAAGTGGGAGCGGGGACAACTAATGAAAAACTGTTTTTT
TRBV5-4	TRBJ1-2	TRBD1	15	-	CASSLDKQGNYGYTF	TGTGCCAGCAGCTTGGACAAACAGGGGAACTATGGCTACACCTTC
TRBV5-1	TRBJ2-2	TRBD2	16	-	CASSLSSRLAGGELFF	TGCGCCAGCAGCTTGTCTTCCCGACTAGCGGGAGGGGAGCTGTTTTTT
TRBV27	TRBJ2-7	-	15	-	CASSLATSGIREQYF	TGTGCCAGCAGTTTAGCGACCTCAGGGATCCGGGAGCAGTACTTC
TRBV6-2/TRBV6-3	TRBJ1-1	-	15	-	CASSRNRQMNTEAFF	TGTGCCAGCAGTCGCAACCGACAGATGAACACTGAAGCTTTCTTT
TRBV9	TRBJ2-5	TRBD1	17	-	CASSAYEGTGRRETQYF	TGTGCCAGCAGCGCATACGAGGGGACAGGGCGTAGGGAGACCCAGTACTTC
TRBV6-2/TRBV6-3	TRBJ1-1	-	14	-	CASSYVQGVTEAFF	TGTGCCAGCAGTTACGTACAGGGAGTCACTGAAGCTTTCTTT
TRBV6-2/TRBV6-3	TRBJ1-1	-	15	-	CASSYMQGMNTEAFF	TGTGCCAGCAGTTACATGCAGGGGATGAACACTGAAGCTTTCTTT
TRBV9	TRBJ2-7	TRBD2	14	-	CASSVGGGAVEQYF	TGTGCCAGCAGCGTAGGCGGGGGGGCCGTGGAGCAGTACTTC
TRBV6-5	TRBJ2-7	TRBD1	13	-	CASSWDRGREQYF	TGTGCCAGCAGTTGGGACAGGGGGCGCGAGCAGTACTTC
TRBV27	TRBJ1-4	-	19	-	CASSFTKELPFGGGEKLFF	TGTGCCAGCAGTTTTACTAAGGAGTTACCTTTCGGGGGAGGTGAAAAACTGTTTTTT
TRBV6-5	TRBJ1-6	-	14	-	CASQEGPGNSPLHF	TGTGCCAGTCAGGAGGGGCCAGGGAATTCACCCCTCCACTTT
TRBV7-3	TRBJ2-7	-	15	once	CASSPAAGDSYEQYF	TGTGCCAGCAGCCCCGCGGCAGGGGACTCCTACGAGCAGTACTTC
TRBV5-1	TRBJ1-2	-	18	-	CASSSRREKGRLSYGYTF	TGCGCCAGCAGCTCTCGTCGCGAGAAGGGGAGATTGAGCTATGGCTACACCTTC
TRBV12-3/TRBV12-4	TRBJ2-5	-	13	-	CASSLSGVETQYF	TGTGCCAGCAGTTTGTCGGGGGTGGAGACCCAGTACTTC
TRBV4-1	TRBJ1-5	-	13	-	CASSPRGLEPQHF	TGCGCCAGCAGCCCCAGGGGATTGGAGCCCCAGCATTTT
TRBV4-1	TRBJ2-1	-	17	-	CASSQASSIPSYNEQFF	TGCGCCAGCAGCCAGGCCTCTAGTATCCCCTCCTACAATGAGCAGTTCTTC
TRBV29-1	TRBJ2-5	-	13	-	CSVAGRVQETQYF	TGCAGCGTTGCGGGCAGGGTACAGGAGACCCAGTACTTC